This is a list of T cell receptor beta chains from one sample in a study of CD8+ T cells in alopecia areata. TCRdb's table, derived via immunoSEQ multiplex PCR, lists solely in-frame clones and lacks some. The top ten hold 1.7% of the sample, which has roughly 200,000 clones, roughly 60% seen once. This sample comprised CD4+ T cells sorted from blood, obtained at week 0. The receptors stem from a human donor with alopecia areata. The CDR3 runs from the conserved cysteine through the conserved F or W. D genes are given only for firm matches. Size tells how often a clone was seen (once, few, many) or the class of an expanded clone, and some rows leave it out.

clone_size d_call j_call v_call cdr3_aa cdr3_nt
NA NA TRBJ2-3 TRBV5-4 CASSLPLATQYF TGTGCCAGCAGCTTGCCACTAGCAACGCAGTATTTT
NA NA TRBJ2-7 TRBV29-1 CSAAQGVYEQYF TGCAGCGCGGCACAGGGTGTTTACGAGCAGTACTTC
few NA TRBJ1-1 TRBV29-1 CSARGQENTEAFF TGCAGCGCGCGAGGGCAAGAGAACACTGAAGCTTTCTTT
NA NA TRBJ2-6 TRBV7-2 CASSLTLRGSGANVLTF TGTGCCAGCAGCTTGACCCTCCGGGGCTCTGGGGCCAACGTCCTGACTTTC
NA NA TRBJ1-1 TRBV29-1 CSASTDDTEAFF TGCAGCGCCTCGACAGATGACACTGAAGCTTTCTTT
few NA TRBJ1-2 TRBV9 CASSAQGMFNYGYTF TGTGCCAGCAGCGCGCAGGGTATGTTCAACTATGGCTACACCTTC
NA NA TRBJ2-2 TRBV29-1 CSVTGQMNTGELFF TGCAGCGTTACAGGTCAAATGAACACCGGGGAGCTGTTTTTT
NA NA TRBJ1-4 TRBV30 CAWSPGSLWEKLFF TGTGCCTGGAGCCCAGGGAGCTTGTGGGAAAAACTGTTTTTT
NA TRBD2 TRBJ2-7 TRBV5-1 CASSLLAGTYEQYF TGCGCCAGCAGCTTGCTAGCGGGAACATACGAGCAGTACTTC
NA TRBD1 TRBJ2-7 TRBV4-3 CASSQEGRGMYEQYF TGCGCCAGCAGCCAAGAAGGCAGGGGGATGTACGAGCAGTACTTC
NA NA TRBJ2-4 TRBV30 CAWSVGLGEANIQYF TGTGCCTGGAGTGTAGGCCTCGGGGAGGCGAACATTCAGTACTTC
few NA TRBJ2-6 TRBV29-1 CSAASAGANVLTF TGCAGCGCCGCTTCCGCTGGGGCCAACGTCCTGACTTTC
NA TRBD2 TRBJ2-4 TRBV27 CASSLYGGENIQYF TGTGCCAGCAGTTTATACGGGGGGGAGAACATTCAGTACTTC
NA NA TRBJ2-7 TRBV29-1 CSVGRSDIPYEQYF TGCAGCGTCGGTCGTAGCGATATACCGTACGAGCAGTACTTC
NA TRBD1 TRBJ1-2 TRBV4-3 CASRLAGGNYGYTF TGCGCCAGCAGGCTCGCAGGGGGAAACTATGGCTACACCTTC
NA TRBD2 TRBJ2-3 TRBV4-3 CASSQELAGGTDTQYF TGCGCCAGCAGCCAAGAGCTAGCGGGGGGCACAGATACGCAGTATTTT
NA NA TRBJ1-2 TRBV29-1 CSVLTDPPGGYTF TGCAGCGTTCTGACAGATCCCCCGGGAGGCTACACCTTC
NA NA TRBJ2-7 TRBV29-1 CSVARNSYEQYF TGCAGCGTTGCCAGGAACTCCTACGAGCAGTACTTC
NA NA TRBJ1-4 TRBV30 CAWSPRGFLDEKLFF TGTGCCTGGAGTCCAAGGGGCTTCCTGGACGAAAAACTGTTTTTT
few NA TRBJ2-5 TRBV20-1 CSAQNQETQYF TGCAGTGCTCAGAATCAAGAGACCCAGTACTTC
NA NA TRBJ1-5 TRBV9 CASSVEWGDQPQHF TGTGCCAGCAGCGTAGAATGGGGGGATCAGCCCCAGCATTTT
NA NA TRBJ1-1 TRBV30 CAWSAEPYMNTEAFF TGTGCCTGGAGTGCGGAACCATATATGAACACTGAAGCTTTCTTT
NA TRBD1 TRBJ2-1 TRBV27 CASSRTGSHEQFF TGTGCCAGCAGCCGGACAGGGAGCCATGAGCAGTTCTTC
NA NA TRBJ2-2 TRBV9 CASTLGTVANTGELFF TGTGCCAGCACCCTAGGAACCGTCGCGAACACCGGGGAGCTGTTTTTT
NA NA TRBJ2-2 TRBV29-1 CSVTSGPRDTGELFF TGCAGCGTTACAAGCGGGCCCCGGGACACCGGGGAGCTGTTTTTT
NA TRBD2 TRBJ2-1 TRBV2 CASSESRSGGANEQFF TGTGCCAGCAGTGAGAGTCGTAGCGGGGGGGCCAATGAGCAGTTCTTC
NA NA TRBJ1-6 TRBV7-2 CASSLPRNSPLHF TGTGCCAGCAGCTTACCCCGGAATTCACCCCTCCACTTT
few NA TRBJ1-5 TRBV7-2 CASSLVRVNSNQPQHF TGTGCCAGCAGCTTAGTCCGGGTTAATAGCAATCAGCCCCAGCATTTT
NA NA TRBJ2-6 TRBV5-1 CASSLASGANVLTF TGCGCCAGCAGCTTGGCTTCTGGGGCCAACGTCCTGACTTTC
few TRBD1 TRBJ1-2 TRBV29-1 CSVSDRGYGYTF TGCAGCGTATCCGACAGGGGCTATGGCTACACCTTC
few NA TRBJ1-2 TRBV29-1 CSVELDSLYGYTF TGCAGCGTTGAACTTGACAGTCTCTATGGCTACACCTTC
few NA TRBJ1-1 TRBV7-9 CASSFAIAGTFSAEAFF TGTGCCAGCAGCTTCGCAATAGCCGGTACTTTTTCGGCTGAAGCTTTCTTT
few TRBD1 TRBJ1-5 TRBV5-1 CASSIGGADQPQHF TGCGCCAGCAGCATAGGGGGCGCAGATCAGCCCCAGCATTTT
once NA TRBJ2-5 TRBV15 CATSRAGEETQYF TGTGCCACCAGCAGAGCGGGGGAAGAGACCCAGTACTTC
NA TRBD1 TRBJ1-1 TRBV30 CAWMGQTMNTEAFF TGTGCCTGGATGGGACAGACCATGAACACTGAAGCTTTCTTT
once NA TRBJ2-2 TRBV7-7 CASSLTPGGELFF TGTGCCAGCAGCCTCACCCCTGGCGGGGAGCTGTTTTTT
NA NA TRBJ1-3 TRBV29-1 CSASRGAGNTIYF TGCAGCGCGTCGAGGGGAGCTGGAAACACCATATATTTT
many NA TRBJ2-6 TRBV5-6 CASSFQSPGANVLTF TGTGCCAGCAGCTTTCAAAGTCCTGGGGCCAACGTCCTGACTTTC
few TRBD1 TRBJ2-7 TRBV2 CASSGGQGVSEQYF TGTGCCAGCAGCGGCGGACAGGGGGTATCCGAGCAGTACTTC
NA NA TRBJ2-5 TRBV5-1 CASKTTAQETQYF TGCGCCAGCAAGACGACCGCCCAAGAGACCCAGTACTTC
few NA TRBJ2-7 TRBV29-1 CSVNIPGPSSYEQYF TGCAGCGTCAATATCCCGGGACCAAGTTCCTACGAGCAGTACTTC
NA TRBD1 TRBJ2-7 TRBV5-6 CASSLIQGQGDEQYF TGTGCCAGCAGCTTAATCCAAGGACAGGGGGACGAGCAGTACTTC
NA NA TRBJ2-1 TRBV9 CASSEGGRLHEQFF TGTGCCAGCAGTGAGGGGGGCCGGCTTCATGAGCAGTTCTTC
NA NA TRBJ2-7 TRBV28 CASSLSGRSSYEQYF TGTGCCAGCAGTTTATCCGGACGGAGCTCCTACGAGCAGTACTTC
NA NA TRBJ1-2 TRBV6-5 CASSYSGGSAGYTF TGTGCCAGCAGTTACTCGGGGGGGAGCGCTGGCTACACCTTC
NA NA TRBJ2-7 TRBV28 CASSSGRGKSYEQYF TGTGCCAGCAGTTCGGGGAGGGGGAAGTCCTACGAGCAGTACTTC
NA TRBD2 TRBJ2-3 TRBV5-1 CASSPSGDRTDTQYF TGCGCCAGCAGCCCGAGCGGGGACCGCACAGATACGCAGTATTTT
NA NA TRBJ1-5 TRBV6-6 CASRPRDSNQPQHF TGTGCCAGCAGACCCCGGGATAGCAATCAGCCCCAGCATTTT
NA NA TRBJ1-1 TRBV30 CAWSENALNTEAFF TGTGCCTGGAGTGAGAACGCCCTGAACACTGAAGCTTTCTTT